The rows below give T cell receptor beta chains drawn from one sample of a study of blood T cells in healthy people across ages. Using its own MiXCR run on the 5' RACE reads, TCRdb lists one record per CDR3 protein. The sample lists roughly 410,000 distinct CDR3 sequences, 45% to 60% seen once, with under 65% in the top ten. Sequenced input: blood. Source of these receptors: a man aged 55 to 70 in good health. Both conserved end residues are part of each CDR3. Fields, in order: CDR3 DNA, CDR3 protein, V gene, D gene, clone size, J gene. A D gene is named only where the DNA matches it firmly. The size entry is marked missing in some rows and otherwise reads once, few, many or a size class.

TGCAGCGGGGGGGGGACGAGCTCCTACAATGAGCAGTTCTTC | CSGGGTSSYNEQFF | TRBV29-1 | TRBD2 | few | TRBJ2-1
TGCAGTGCTAGCGGACACATCTCGGATGAGCAGTTCTTC | CSASGHISDEQFF | TRBV20-1 | NA | once | TRBJ2-1
TGTGCCAGCAGCGCCCACGGACATCAGGGCCTCACAGATACGCAGTATTTT | CASSAHGHQGLTDTQYF | TRBV9 | NA | NA | TRBJ2-3
TGCGCCAGCCAGCCAGGGGGCGAAACTCCCTATGGCTACACCTTC | CASQPGGETPYGYTF | TRBV5-1 | TRBD1 | NA | TRBJ1-2
TGTGCCAGCACCACAGGGGGCGAGGGGACTGAAGCTTTCTTT | CASTTGGEGTEAFF | TRBV6-5 | TRBD1 | NA | TRBJ1-1
TGTGCCACCAGCAGAGATCTCGGGGATACGCAGTATTTT | CATSRDLGDTQYF | TRBV15 | NA | NA | TRBJ2-3
TGTGCCAGCAGCCCGACGGGAGCGGGGGGGCAAAACGAGCAGTACTTC | CASSPTGAGGQNEQYF | TRBV12-3/TRBV12-4 | TRBD2 | NA | TRBJ2-7
TGTGCCAGCAAAGGCGGACTGTCGACCTCTGGGGCCAACGTCCTGACTTTC | CASKGGLSTSGANVLTF | TRBV6-6 | NA | few | TRBJ2-6
TGTGTCAGCAGCGAGACTAGCGGGAGTGACGAGCAGTACTTC | CVSSETSGSDEQYF | TRBV7-3 | TRBD2 | NA | TRBJ2-7
TGTGCCATCAGTTCTGGCCTAGGCTCCTACGAGCAGTACTTC | CAISSGLGSYEQYF | TRBV10-3 | NA | few | TRBJ2-7
TGCAGCGTTGTGAGCGCCTCTGGGGCCAACGTCCTGACTTTC | CSVVSASGANVLTF | TRBV29-1 | NA | few | TRBJ2-6